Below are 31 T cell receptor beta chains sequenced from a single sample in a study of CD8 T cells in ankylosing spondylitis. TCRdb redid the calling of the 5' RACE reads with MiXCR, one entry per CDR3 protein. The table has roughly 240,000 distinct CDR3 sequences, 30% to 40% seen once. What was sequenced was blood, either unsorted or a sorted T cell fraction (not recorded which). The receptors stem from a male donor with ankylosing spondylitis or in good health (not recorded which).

The CDR3 DNA is TGTGCCATCAGTTGGACTAGCGAAGAGACCCAGTACTTC. Translating it yields CAISWTSEETQYF. The chain is built from TRBV10-3 and TRBJ2-5, with 9 positions matching TRBD2. V lost 5 bases to trimming and J lost 3 bases; unmatched junction nucleotides: 1. Germline CDR1 reads ENHRY; CDR2 reads SYGVKD. The CDR3 totals 13 residues.

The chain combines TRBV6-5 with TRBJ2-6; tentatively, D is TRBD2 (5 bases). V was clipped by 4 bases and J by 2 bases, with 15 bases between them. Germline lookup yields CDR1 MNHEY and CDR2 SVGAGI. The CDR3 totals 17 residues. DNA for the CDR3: TGTGCCAGCAGTTTGACCCCCGAGGGCACTGGGGCCAACGTCCTGACTTTC. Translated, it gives CASSLTPEGTGANVLTF.

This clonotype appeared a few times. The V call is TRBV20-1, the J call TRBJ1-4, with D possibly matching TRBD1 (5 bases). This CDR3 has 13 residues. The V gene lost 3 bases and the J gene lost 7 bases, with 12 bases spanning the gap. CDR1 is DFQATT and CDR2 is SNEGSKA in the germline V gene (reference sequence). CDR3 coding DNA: TGCAGTGCTAGGGCAGGGATGGGTGAAAAACTGTTTTTT. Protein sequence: CSARAGMGEKLFF.

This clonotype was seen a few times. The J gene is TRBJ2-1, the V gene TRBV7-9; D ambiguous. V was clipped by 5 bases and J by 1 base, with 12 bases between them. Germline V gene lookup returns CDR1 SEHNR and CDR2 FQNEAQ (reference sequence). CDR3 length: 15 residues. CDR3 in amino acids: CASSLSSGSYNEQFF. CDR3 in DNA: TGTGCCAGCAGCCTTTCTAGTGGGTCCTACAATGAGCAGTTCTTC.

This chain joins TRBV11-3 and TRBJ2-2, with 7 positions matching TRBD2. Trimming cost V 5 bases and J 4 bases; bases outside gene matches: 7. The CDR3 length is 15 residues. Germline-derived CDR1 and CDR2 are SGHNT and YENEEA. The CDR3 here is CASSPRGVPTGELFF. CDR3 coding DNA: TGTGCCAGCAGCCCCCGGGGGGTCCCCACCGGGGAGCTGTTTTTT.

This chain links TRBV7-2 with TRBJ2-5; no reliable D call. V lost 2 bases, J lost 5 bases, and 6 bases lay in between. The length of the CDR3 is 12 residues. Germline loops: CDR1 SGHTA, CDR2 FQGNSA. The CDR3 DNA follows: TGTGCCAGCAGCTTAAGTAGGGAGACCCAGTACTTC. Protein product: CASSLSRETQYF.

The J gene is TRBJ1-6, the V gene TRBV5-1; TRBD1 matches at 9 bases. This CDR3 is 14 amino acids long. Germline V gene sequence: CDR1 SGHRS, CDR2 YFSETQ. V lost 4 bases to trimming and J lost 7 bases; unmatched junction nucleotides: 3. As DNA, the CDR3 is TGCGCCAGCAGCAGGACAGGGGTCAATTCACCCCTCCACTTT. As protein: CASSRTGVNSPLHF.

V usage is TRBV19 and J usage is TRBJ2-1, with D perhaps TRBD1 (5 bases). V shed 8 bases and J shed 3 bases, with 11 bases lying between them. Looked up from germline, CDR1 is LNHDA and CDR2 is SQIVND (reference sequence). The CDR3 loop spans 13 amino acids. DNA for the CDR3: TGTGCCAGTCACACAAGGGGCTACAATGAGCAGTTCTTC. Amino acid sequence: CASHTRGYNEQFF.

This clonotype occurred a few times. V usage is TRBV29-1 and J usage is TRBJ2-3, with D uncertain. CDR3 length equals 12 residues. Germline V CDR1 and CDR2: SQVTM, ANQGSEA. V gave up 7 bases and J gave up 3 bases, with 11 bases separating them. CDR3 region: CSAVPSTDTQYF. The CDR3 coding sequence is TGCAGCGCGGTTCCTTCTACAGATACGCAGTATTTT.

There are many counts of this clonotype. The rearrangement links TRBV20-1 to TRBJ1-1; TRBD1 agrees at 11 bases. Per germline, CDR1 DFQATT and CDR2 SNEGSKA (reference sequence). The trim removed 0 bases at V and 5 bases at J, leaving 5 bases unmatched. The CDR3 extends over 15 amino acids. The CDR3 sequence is CSARDWTGGTTEAFF. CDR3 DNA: TGCAGTGCTAGAGATTGGACAGGGGGCACGACTGAAGCTTTCTTT.

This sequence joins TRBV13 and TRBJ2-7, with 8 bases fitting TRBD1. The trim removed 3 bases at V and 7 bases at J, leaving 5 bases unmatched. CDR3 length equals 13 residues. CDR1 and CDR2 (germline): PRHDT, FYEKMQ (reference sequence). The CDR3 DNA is TGTGCCAGCAGCTTTGAGGACAGGGAGGAGCAGTACTTC. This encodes CASSFEDREEQYF.

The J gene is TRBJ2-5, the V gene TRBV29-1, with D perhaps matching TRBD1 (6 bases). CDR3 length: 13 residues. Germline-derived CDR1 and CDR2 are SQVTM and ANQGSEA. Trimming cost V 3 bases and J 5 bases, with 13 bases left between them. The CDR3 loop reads CSVDPQGSETQYF. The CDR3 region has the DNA TGCAGCGTTGATCCACAGGGCTCGGAGACCCAGTACTTC.

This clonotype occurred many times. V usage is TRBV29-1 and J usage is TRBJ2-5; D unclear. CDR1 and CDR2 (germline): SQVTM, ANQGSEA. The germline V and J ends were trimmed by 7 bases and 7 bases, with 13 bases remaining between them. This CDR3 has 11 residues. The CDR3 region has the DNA TGCAGCGAGACACCTTGGGGGACCCAGTACTTC. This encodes CSETPWGTQYF.

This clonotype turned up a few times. The CDR3 sequence is CATSDPGTRETQYF. In nucleotides, the CDR3 is TGTGCCACCAGTGATCCCGGGACCAGGGAGACCCAGTACTTC. The rearrangement links TRBV24-1 to TRBJ2-5; perhaps D is TRBD1 or TRBD2 (5 bases each). Trimming left V 3 bases short and J 5 bases short, with 12 bases between. CDR3 length equals 14 residues. The germline CDR1 and CDR2 sequences are KGHDR and SFDVKD.

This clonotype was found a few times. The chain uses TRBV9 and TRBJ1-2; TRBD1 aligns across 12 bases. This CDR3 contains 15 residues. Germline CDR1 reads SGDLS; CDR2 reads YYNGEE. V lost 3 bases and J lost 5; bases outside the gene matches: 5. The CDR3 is CASSAGTGGWYGYTF. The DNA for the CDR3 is TGTGCCAGCAGCGCAGGGACAGGGGGCTGGTATGGCTACACCTTC.

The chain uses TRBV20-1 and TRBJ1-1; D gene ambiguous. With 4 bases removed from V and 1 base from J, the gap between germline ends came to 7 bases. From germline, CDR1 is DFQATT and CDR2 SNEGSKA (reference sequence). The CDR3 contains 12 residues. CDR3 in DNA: TGCAGTGCTAACGTACAGAACACTGAAGCTTTCTTT. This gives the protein CSANVQNTEAFF.

The CDR3 here is CASSRVFEDTIYF. The CDR3 DNA follows: TGTGCCAGCAGCAGGGTGTTTGAGGACACCATATATTTT. The chain joins TRBV7-9 to TRBJ1-3; D gene ambiguous. Germline loops: CDR1 SEHNR, CDR2 FQNEAQ (reference sequence). The CDR3 has 13 amino acids. The V end was cut by 5 bases, the J end by 8 bases, with 13 bases between.

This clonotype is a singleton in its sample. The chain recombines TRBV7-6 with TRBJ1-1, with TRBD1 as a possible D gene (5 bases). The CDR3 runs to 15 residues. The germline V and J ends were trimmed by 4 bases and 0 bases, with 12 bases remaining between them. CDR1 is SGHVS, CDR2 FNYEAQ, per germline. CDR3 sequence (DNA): TGTGCCAGCAGCTCCGGGACTGACTTGAACACTGAAGCTTTCTTT. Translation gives CASSSGTDLNTEAFF. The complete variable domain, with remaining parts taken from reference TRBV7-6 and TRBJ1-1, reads GAGVSQSPRYKVTKRGQDVALRCDPISGHVSLYWYRQALGQGPEFLTYFNYEAQQDKSGLPNDRFSAERPEGSISTLTIQRTEQRDSAMYRCASSSGTDLNTEAFFGQGTRLTVV.

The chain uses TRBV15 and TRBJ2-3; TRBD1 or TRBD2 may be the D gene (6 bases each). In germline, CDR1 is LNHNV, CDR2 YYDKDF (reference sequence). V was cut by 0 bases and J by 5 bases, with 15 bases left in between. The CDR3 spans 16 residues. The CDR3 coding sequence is TGTGCCACCAGCAGAGATACACGGGGGCGGGAAGATACGCAGTATTTT. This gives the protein CATSRDTRGREDTQYF.

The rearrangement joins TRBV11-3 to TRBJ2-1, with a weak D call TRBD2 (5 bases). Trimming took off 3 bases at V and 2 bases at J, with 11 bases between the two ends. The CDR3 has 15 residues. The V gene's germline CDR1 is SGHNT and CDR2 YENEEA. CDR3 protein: CASSLGQRTYNEQFF. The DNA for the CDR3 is TGTGCCAGCAGCTTGGGCCAGCGGACCTACAATGAGCAGTTCTTC.

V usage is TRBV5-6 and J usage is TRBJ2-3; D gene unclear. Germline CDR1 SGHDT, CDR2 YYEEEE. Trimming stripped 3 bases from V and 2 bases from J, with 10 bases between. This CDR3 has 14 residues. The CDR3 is CASSSRTNTDTQYF. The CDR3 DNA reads TGTGCCAGCAGCTCGAGGACGAACACAGATACGCAGTATTTT.

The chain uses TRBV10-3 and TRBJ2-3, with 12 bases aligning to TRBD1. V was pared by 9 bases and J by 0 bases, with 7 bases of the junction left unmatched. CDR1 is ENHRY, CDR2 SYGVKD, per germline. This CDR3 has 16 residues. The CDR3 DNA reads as TGTGCCATTGGGGGACAGGGGGCGCCAAGCACAGATACGCAGTATTTT. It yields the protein CAIGGQGAPSTDTQYF.

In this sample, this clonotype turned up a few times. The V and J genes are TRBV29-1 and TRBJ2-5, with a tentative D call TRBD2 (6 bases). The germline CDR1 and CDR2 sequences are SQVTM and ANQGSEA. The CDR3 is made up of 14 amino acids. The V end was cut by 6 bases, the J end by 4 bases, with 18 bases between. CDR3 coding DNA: TGCAGCGTAGGGGATAATCAGGGAGGAGAGACCCAGTACTTC. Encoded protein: CSVGDNQGGETQYF.

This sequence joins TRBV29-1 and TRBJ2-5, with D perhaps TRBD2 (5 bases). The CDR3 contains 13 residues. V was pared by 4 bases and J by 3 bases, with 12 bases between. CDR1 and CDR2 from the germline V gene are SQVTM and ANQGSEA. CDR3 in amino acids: CSVVYGNKETQYF. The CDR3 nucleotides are TGCAGCGTTGTTTACGGGAACAAAGAGACCCAGTACTTC.

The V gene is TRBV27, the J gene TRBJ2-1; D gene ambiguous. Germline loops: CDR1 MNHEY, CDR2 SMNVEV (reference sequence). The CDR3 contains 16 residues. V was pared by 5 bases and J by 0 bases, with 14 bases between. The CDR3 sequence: CASSPLVTSSYNEQFF. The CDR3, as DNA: TGTGCCAGCAGTCCGTTGGTTACCAGCTCCTACAATGAGCAGTTCTTC.

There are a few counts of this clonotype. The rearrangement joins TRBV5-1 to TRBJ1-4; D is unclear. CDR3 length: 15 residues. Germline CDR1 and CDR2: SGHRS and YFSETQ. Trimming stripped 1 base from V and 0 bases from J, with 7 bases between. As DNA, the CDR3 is TGCGCCAGCAGCTTGACAGAACCAACTAATGAAAAACTGTTTTTT. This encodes CASSLTEPTNEKLFF. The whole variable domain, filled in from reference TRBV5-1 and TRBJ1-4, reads KAGVTQTPRYLIKTRGQQVTLSCSPISGHRSVSWYQQTPGQGLQFLFEYFSETQRNKGNFPGRFSGRQFSNSRSEMNVSTLELGDSALYLCASSLTEPTNEKLFFGSGTQLSVL.

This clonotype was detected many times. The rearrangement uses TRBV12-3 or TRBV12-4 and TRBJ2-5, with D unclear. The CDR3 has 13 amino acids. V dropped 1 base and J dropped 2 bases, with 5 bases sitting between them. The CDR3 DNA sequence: TGTGCCAGCAGTTTAGGCGGACAAGAGACCCAGTACTTC. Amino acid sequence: CASSLGGQETQYF.

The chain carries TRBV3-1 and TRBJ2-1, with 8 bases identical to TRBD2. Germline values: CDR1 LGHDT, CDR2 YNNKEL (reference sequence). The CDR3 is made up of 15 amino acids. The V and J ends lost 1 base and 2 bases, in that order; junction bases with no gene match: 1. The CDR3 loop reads CASSQVAGPYNEQFF. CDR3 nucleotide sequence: TGTGCCAGCAGCCAAGTAGCGGGGCCCTACAATGAGCAGTTCTTC.

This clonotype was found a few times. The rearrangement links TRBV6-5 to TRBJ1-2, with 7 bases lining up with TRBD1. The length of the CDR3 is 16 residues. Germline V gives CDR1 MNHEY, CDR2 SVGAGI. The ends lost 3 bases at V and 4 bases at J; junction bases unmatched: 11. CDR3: CASSYHGQDPSYGYTF. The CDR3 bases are TGTGCCAGCAGTTATCACGGACAGGACCCGTCCTATGGCTACACCTTC.

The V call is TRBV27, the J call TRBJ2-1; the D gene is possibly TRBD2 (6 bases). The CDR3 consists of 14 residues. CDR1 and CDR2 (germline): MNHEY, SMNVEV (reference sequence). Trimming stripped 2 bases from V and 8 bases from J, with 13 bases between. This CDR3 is CASSLGGMRHEQFF. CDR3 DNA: TGTGCCAGCAGTTTAGGGGGGATGCGGCATGAGCAGTTCTTC.

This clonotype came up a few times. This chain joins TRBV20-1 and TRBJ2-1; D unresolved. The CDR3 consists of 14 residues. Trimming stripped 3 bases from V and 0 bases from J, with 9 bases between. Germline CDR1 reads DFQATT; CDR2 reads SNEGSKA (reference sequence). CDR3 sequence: CSASVRYSYNEQFF. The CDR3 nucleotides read TGCAGTGCTAGTGTTCGTTACTCCTACAATGAGCAGTTCTTC.